The present T cell receptor (beta chain) was sequenced within a study of cytomegalovirus exposure and HLA in healthy donors. The V segment lost 7 bases and the J segment 0 bases; nucleotides outside the gene matches: 2. There are 14 residues in the CDR3. Germline loops: CDR1 MDHEN, CDR2 SYDVKM. For this clone: Its antigen is still unknown.

PCR employed 60 Vbeta and 13 Jbeta primers. TCRdb's table, derived via immunoSEQ multiplex PCR, lists solely in-frame clones and lacks some. Of 130,000 or so clones in the sample, 70% to 80% were seen once. Overall study findings and caveats: A prior analysis recorded that most TCR beta V segments were productive about 90% or about 30% of the time. The classifier reportedly diagnosed cytomegalovirus status with high specificity and sensitivity.

The genes are TRBV28 and TRBJ2-7; 11 positions agree with TRBD2. Sequencing was performed on PBMCs. The clonotype originates from a man aged 25-45 years in good health and CMV-seronegative. The CDR3 is CASTGTSGSYEQYF. CDR3 sequence (DNA): TGTGCCAGCACCGGGACTAGCGGCTCCTACGAGCAGTACTTC.